This TCR beta chain was captured by sequencing in a study of cytomegalovirus exposure and HLA in healthy donors (dated by TCRdb to about 2017). Turning to the overall study: An earlier analysis of 587 of the donors reported roughly 300 Gb of sequence data and approximately 110 million unique TCR beta sequences from roughly 180 million T cells. HLA typing included class I and class II loci at four-digit resolution. Alongside the repertoire data, information on donor age, sex, ethnicity and CMV serostatus was compiled. An earlier analysis of about 620 of the donors applied high-throughput TCR beta sequencing to assess whether each TCR beta V gene segment acted as functional or pseudogenic. The T cell repertoires of around 730 subjects were profiled by immunosequencing and related to cytomegalovirus serostatus. In a later analysis, previously published TCR beta repertoires from about 670 donors were re-analyzed and high-resolution HLA genotyping was added so that TCR occurrence patterns could be studied. Typing coverage differed by locus: A, B, C, DRB1 and DQB1 were typed in roughly 620-640 donors, DQA1 in 522, DPA1 in 606, and DPB1 in 450 to 480. In a later genetic analysis, genome-wide SNP genotypes for about 55% of the roughly 700 donors were used, and that subset was treated as a discovery cohort. An early release that covered fewer than 800 HLA-typed donors contained about 300 gigabases of sequencing data and around 80 million unique TCR sequences. Roughly 5 DR-DQ haplotypes were handled as single units for association and clustering, since linkage in the cohort was strong. To predict cytomegalovirus infection status, the study combined high-throughput TCR immunosequencing, statistical association of individual TCRs with disease status, and machine learning. Among the roughly 430 genotyped donors, approximately 82% belonged to the genetic ancestry cluster associated with self-reported Caucasian donors. Besides the first cohort of around 670 subjects, a separate validation cohort made up of 120 different subjects was used. Every discovery cohort repertoire had been produced on one sequencing platform. In the later analysis, no new phenotypic data were used to find candidate immune exposures; instead, reliance was placed on TCR beta sequences and their occurrence across donors. The study was designed to test whether signatures of past pathogen exposure could be identified by cataloging public T cell receptors. Among about 410 genotyped donors of the cohort, an average of about 240,000 unique TCR beta nucleotide sequences was sequenced per donor, of which 15% to 20% were non-productive. What the authors observed across the whole study: It was suggested by the authors that the approach could potentially be generalized to other disease states and immunological phenotypes. Specific HLA alleles were associated with some 15,000 TCR beta sequences at a false discovery rate of 0.05 in a later analysis. The classifier was reported to diagnose cytomegalovirus status with high specificity and sensitivity in both the original and validation cohorts. A further reported finding was that TCR beta sequences accurately predicted the HLA-A and HLA-B alleles for most subjects in the first cohort. A cluster of highly shared sequence variants was judged likely to represent a technical artifact of the sequencing pipeline. Linkage disequilibrium might explain the correlated functional status among segregating V segments, but an unknown experimental factor could not be excluded. While some public TCRs were present in many individuals, most TCR sequences turned up only very rarely across donors. Because the 87-base-pair reads could not distinguish some IMGT-functional V segments, including TRBV6-2 and TRBV6-3, those segments were excluded. Only TCR beta chains were sequenced in this cohort, and the absence of alpha or paired-chain data limited detectable features. A few of the identified cytomegalovirus-associated TCR beta chains were confirmed in vitro to be specific for cytomegalovirus antigens. A later analysis reported that several top co-occurrence clusters appeared linked to parvovirus B19, influenza, CMV and Epstein-Barr virus. In the study, some 160 TCR beta chains were listed as associated with cytomegalovirus. The presence/absence analyses assumed that sequencing depth was roughly uniform across donors, and that assumption may not be true. The only immune exposure information available for the cohort was CMV serostatus. In a later analysis, TCR association rates were found to vary across HLA loci, with the most associated TCRs seen for DRB1 alleles and the fewest for HLA-C alleles. Assigning TCR associations to individual alleles was difficult when HLA alleles, especially DR and DQ, strongly co-occurred. HLA typing was unavailable for some donors at each locus, so association tests used only the typed subset. In a later analysis, most CMV-associated TCR beta chains were found to appear HLA-restricted, with HLA associations seemingly driven largely by CMV exposure. A later genetic analysis reported fewer N-insertions in productive TCRs among donors in an Asian-associated ancestry cluster than the roughly 700-donor mean. In a later analysis, HLA-associated TCR beta chains were found to be more clonally expanded and to have lower generation probabilities than equally common non-associated chains. In an earlier analysis of more than 500 of the donors, most TCR beta V segments appeared in productive rearrangements about 87% or about 30% of the time, broadly matching IMGT annotations. An association between a missense DCLRE1C variant and V-gene and J-gene trimming of TCR beta chains was found in a later genetic analysis and replicated in an independent cohort. The earlier analysis of about 600 of the donors excluded about 16 rarely observed V segments, including chromosome 9 orphons, because counts were too low.

As regards this clone: The clone's antigen remains unknown. Mismatch with germline at one junction end may stem from a read error.

From the cysteine up to the phenylalanine, the CDR3 has a length of 12 residues. Left in the record is the CDR3 DNA by itself, 36 bases read in frame from the first base. CDR1 SGDLS and CDR2 YYNGEE were looked up in the germline V gene. The cohort comprised 550 to 700 healthy bone marrow donors. At the time of sampling, every cohort member was nominally healthy, though immune exposures that went unrecorded were likely present. The donor was CMV seropositive and was included in the group of 250 to 300 seropositive cohort members. Each donor provided a peripheral blood sample, and peripheral blood mononuclear cells were used for TCR beta sequencing. Genomic DNA was extracted from the blood cell samples with the Qiagen DNeasy Blood Extraction Kit. Receptor amplification or capture employed the immunoSEQ multiplex PCR assay. For the multiplex PCR, a mixture combining 60 forward primers for TCR Vbeta segments and 13 reverse primers for TCR Jbeta segments was used. The CDR3 region of rearranged TCR beta genes was amplified from genomic DNA with a multiplex PCR assay. The amplified TCR beta libraries were sequenced on the Illumina HiSeq System as 87-base-pair reads. The authors' pipeline ran thus. A later analysis tallied 75 million to 95 million unique TCR beta chains across the 666 repertoires, and around 10 million of those chains were shared by two or more donors. Raw reads were error-corrected and collapsed into unique sequences with a nearest-neighbor algorithm that merged closely related sequences to remove PCR and sequencing errors. CDR3 sequences were aligned to IMGT reference sequences to assign V, D and J gene segments. Each retained sequence needed at least a six-nucleotide match to both a V gene segment and a J gene segment. Rearrangements were classified as productive when the CDR3 lacked stop codons and remained in frame with V and J, and all other rearrangements were classified as non-productive. CDR3 was defined according to IMGT convention as the region running from the second conserved V-encoded cysteine to the conserved J-encoded phenylalanine. Sequences without an unambiguous match to a single V gene segment were excluded from the earlier analysis of about 630 of the donors. An earlier analysis of fewer than 750 of the donors classified V segments as functional when productive rearrangements were above 56.7% and as segregating when the standard deviation between donors was above 5%. A statistical classification framework was built for diagnosing cytomegalovirus status from the catalog of TCR beta chain sequences. In a later analysis, TCR nucleotide sequences were compared against IMGT/GENE-DB human TR gene sequences so that V and J genes could be assigned. The TCRdist pipeline was used in a later analysis to assign CDR3 sequences and most-parsimonious VDJ recombination scenarios. In a later analysis, each TCR beta chain was defined by its CDR3 amino acid sequence together with its V-gene family, and reads lacking a unique V-gene family were excluded. As a way to deal with suspected cross-contamination and a sequencing artifact, a later analysis dropped nearly 600 nucleotide sequences that were highly shared and had low generation probability. A later analysis calculated a clonal expansion index for each public chain from normalized within-repertoire ranks of inferred template counts. In a later analysis, generation probabilities were computed with a VDJ recombination model fitted to out-of-frame rearrangements, and the resulting probabilities were checked against IGoR. In a later analysis, hypergeometric tests were used to score TCR-TCR, TCR-HLA and TCR-CMV co-occurrence, with a repertoire-size bias correction applied to TCR pairs. In a later analysis, false discovery rates were estimated by permuting HLA or CMV assignments 20 times. A later analysis grouped co-occurring TCRs with DBSCAN, adding TCRdist sequence similarity when clustering within HLA-allele-positive subsets. For co-occurrence clustering, repertoires with fewer than 30,000 or more than 120,000 public chains were excluded, along with roughly five repertoires with anomalous nucleotide sharing. TCRdb limited this immuneACCESS table to in-frame rearrangements with V and J called. A share of clones is missing; checked studies link under half to unresolved V genes, and the rest is unexplained. The DNA was the basis for D and trimming; V, J and clone size are from that table. Present in this sample are 150,000 to 200,000 clones, 75% to 80% of which were seen just once. About 6% of the sample is in the top ten clones.

Source material: PBMCs. The receptor was derived from a woman younger than 45 in good health and CMV-seropositive. The chain is made from TRBV9 and TRBJ1-6, with 7 bases matching TRBD1. The nucleotide sequence is given as TGTGCCAGCGGAGGCTACACCGGGACAGAGTCCTTT. Its coded protein is CASGGYTGTESF.